The next 7 T cell receptor beta chains were all read from a single sample in a study of blood T cell repertoires in COVID-19 (dated by TCRdb to the early 2020s). Receptor amplification or capture employed the immunoSEQ multiplex PCR assay. TCRdb carries this immuneACCESS record with in-frame sequences only. Its versions omit some clonotypes, under half of them owing to an unresolved V gene in the studies checked, with the rest unexplained. This sample has 300,000 to 400,000 clones in its table, and about nine tenths of those were observed once. Of the sample, around 6% falls within the top ten clones. Source material: peripheral blood. These receptors all stem from a woman aged 50 to 65 with COVID-19, enrolled during active disease.

The chain has TRBV28 and TRBJ2-1; TRBD2 aligns across 9 bases. This CDR3 has 14 residues. The J segment lost 6 bases and the V segment lost 10 bases, leaving 10 bases of the junction unmatched. Per the germline V gene, CDR1 is MDHEN and CDR2 is SYDVKM. The CDR3 is CAINSRGGRNEQFF. In DNA, the CDR3 is TGTGCCATCAACTCGCGGGGGGGGCGCAATGAGCAGTTCTTC.

Only one count was recorded for this clone. J is TRBJ2-2 and V is TRBV19; possibly TRBD1 for D (5 bases). The V gene's germline CDR1 is LNHDA and CDR2 SQIVND (reference sequence). The CDR3 totals 15 residues. The V end lost 6 bases, the J end lost 0 bases, and 11 bases lay between the germline ends. The CDR3 region is CASRVQGANTGELFF. DNA for the CDR3: TGTGCCAGTAGAGTCCAGGGCGCGAACACCGGGGAGCTGTTTTTT.

This chain uses TRBV7-8 with TRBJ2-7, with D tentatively TRBD2 (5 bases). The CDR3 has 14 residues. Germline V gene data show CDR1 as SGHVS and CDR2 as FQNEAQ. The V end lost 6 bases, the J end lost 5 bases, and 17 bases lay between the germline ends. The CDR3 DNA is TGTGCCAGCAGACGGACGACTACCGCCGACGAGCAGTACTTC. It specifies CASRRTTTADEQYF. The full variable domain, in which reference TRBV7-8 and TRBJ2-7 provide the parts outside the CDR3, is GAGVSQSPRYKVAKRGQDVALRCDPISGHVSLFWYQQALGQGPEFLTYFQNEAQLDKSGLPSDRFFAERPEGSVSTLKIQRTQQEDSAVYLCASRRTTTADEQYFGPGTRLTVT.

The chain uses TRBV12-3 or TRBV12-4 and TRBJ2-1, with a tentative D call TRBD1 (5 bases). The CDR3 is 11 amino acids. Trimming removed 3 bases from V and 13 bases from J, with 10 bases in between. CDR3: CASSLGLYQFF. The CDR3 DNA sequence: TGTGCCAGCAGTTTGGGGCTATATCAGTTCTTC.

The rearrangement uses TRBV10-1 and TRBJ1-4, with D possibly TRBD1 on 6 matching bases. Trimming pared 8 bases from V and 7 bases from J, leaving 14 bases between. The CDR3 is 13 residues long. The V gene's germline CDR1 is WNHNN and CDR2 SYGVQD (reference sequence). CDR3 amino acids: CASRDTRGEKLFF. The CDR3 DNA sequence: TGCGCCAGCCGGGACACTCGAGGTGAAAAACTGTTTTTT.

This clone was observed at least ten times. The chain carries TRBV7-2 and TRBJ2-3; 8 bases are a match to TRBD2. There are 15 residues in the CDR3. Germline loops: CDR1 SGHTA, CDR2 FQGNSA. The J segment lost 4 bases and the V segment lost 5 bases, leaving 8 bases of the junction unmatched. The CDR3 loop reads CASSNSGSRADTQYF. CDR3 coding DNA: TGTGCCAGCAGCAACAGCGGGAGTCGGGCAGATACGCAGTATTTT.

The chain carries TRBV27 and TRBJ1-1; 7 positions match TRBD1. This CDR3 region has 15 residues. V shed 0 bases and J 7 bases; nucleotides not matched to a gene: 8. CDR1 is MNHEY and CDR2 is SMNVEV in the germline V gene (reference sequence). The CDR3 coding sequence is TGTGCCAGCAGTTTATCCGGACAGGCCTGGGGTGAAGCTTTCTTT. Translating gives CASSLSGQAWGEAFF.